This TCR beta chain originates from a study of T cell responses to AZD1222 COVID-19 vaccine. Repertoires were generated with immunoSEQ multiplex PCR, while TCRdb's copy carries only in-frame clones and drops some. The top ten hold 1.6% of the sample, which has some 180,000 clones, 94% seen once. Points on this clone: Its antigen is as yet unknown.

The CDR3 is made up of 13 amino acids. V was clipped by 1 base and J by 4 bases, with 10 bases between them. Germline loops: CDR1 GTSNPN, CDR2 SVGIG (reference sequence). Findings and caveats of the study: Seropositivity was recorded at baseline in only 5 or 6 AZD1222 recipients. Regions 160-218 and 743-854 dominated among vaccine-associated CD4 TCRs spanning spike. Donors were mostly white British, more females; clonal diversity possibly underestimated.

Second-dose recipients at about 4 or about 12 weeks were treated as one pooled group. The chain couples TRBV30 to TRBJ1-2, with a tentative D call TRBD1 (5 bases). Sequenced material: peripheral blood, taken 28 days after the second AZD1222 dose. The sequence was collected from an adult who received the AZD1222 COVID-19 vaccine. CDR3 amino acids: CAWSGWGTYGYTF. CDR3 nucleotides: TGTGCCTGGAGTGGGTGGGGGACCTATGGCTACACCTTC.